The 5 T cell receptor beta chains below all came from one sample that was sequenced in a study of blood T cell repertoires in COVID-19 (TCRdb year 2020). Library generation was performed with the immunoSEQ multiplex PCR assay. As stored in TCRdb, this immuneACCESS dataset retains in-frame rearrangements with V and J assigned. A fraction of the clones does not appear; measured against another copy, unresolved V genes explain less than half of the discrepancy, and the remainder lacks a known reason. This sample is represented by some 40,000 clones; about 81% of them were singletons. The top ten constitute about 42% of the sample. Specimen: peripheral blood. The source is a human donor in a cohort sampled during active or convalescent COVID-19. The donor label of this sample is uncertain.

V and J are TRBV7-2 and TRBJ1-3, with TRBD1 identical over 7 bases. The germline CDR1 and CDR2 sequences are SGHTA and FQGNSA. The CDR3 covers 15 residues. V lost 4 bases, J lost 4 bases, and 7 bases stayed unmatched. In DNA form, the CDR3 reads TGTGCCAGCAGCTCAGAGGGGGCCACCGGAAACACCATATATTTT. It encodes CASSSEGATGNTIYF.

This clone appeared a single time. The chain has TRBV18 and TRBJ1-5; 8 bases map to TRBD1. This CDR3 comprises 18 residues. After removal of 0 bases from V and 3 bases from J, the junction contained 10 bases not matched to a gene. Germline V gene sequence: CDR1 KGHSH, CDR2 LQKENI. The CDR3 here is CASSPPDRGGIFNQPQHF. The CDR3 DNA sequence: TGTGCCAGCTCACCACCAGACAGGGGCGGAATTTTCAATCAGCCCCAGCATTTT.

CDR3 region: CASSPTGETQYF. The CDR3 nucleotides read TGCGCCAGCAGCCCTACAGGGGAGACCCAGTACTTC. The chain joins TRBV5-1 to TRBJ2-5; tentative D call: TRBD1 (6 bases). With 4 bases removed from V and 5 bases from J, the gap between germline ends came to 9 bases. This CDR3 comprises 12 residues. Germline lookup yields CDR1 SGHRS and CDR2 YFSETQ.

This chain uses TRBV6-5 with TRBJ2-1; tentatively, D is TRBD2 (5 bases). The CDR3 totals 15 residues. Germline V gives CDR1 MNHEY, CDR2 SVGAGI. The V and J ends lost 7 bases and 0 bases respectively, with 13 bases between them. The DNA of the CDR3 is TGTGCCAGCACCCCTGGTCGGGGCTCCTACAATGAGCAGTTCTTC. This sequence encodes CASTPGRGSYNEQFF.

J is TRBJ1-1 and V is TRBV4-2; unclear D gene. The V gene lost 4 bases and the J gene lost 0 bases, with 12 bases spanning the gap. Germline-derived CDR1 and CDR2 are LGHNA and YNFKEQ. The CDR3 runs 15 residues. The CDR3 nucleotides read TGTGCCAGCAGCCCCGGCAGCGGGCTGAACACTGAAGCTTTCTTT. Encoded protein: CASSPGSGLNTEAFF.